This T cell receptor (beta chain) originates from a study of blood T cell repertoires in COVID-19. In the original workflow: Reference gene primers were amplified, and this amplification served to estimate nucleated cell counts. TCRdb keeps only in-frame clones here, not all; method: immunoSEQ multiplex PCR. Clone size and V and J calls were adopted from that table, with D and trimming inferred from the DNA. Among 200,000 to 250,000 clones listed, 70% to 90% were seen once. Participants were aged about 18 to 90 years, lived in under 30 US areas, and enrolled virtually. Cohort placement rested on clinical history that participants reported themselves. Two negative PCRs, clearance, or symptom resolution characterized the recovered Cohort 3 donors. This clone was counted a few times. The same CDR3 is also encoded by other DNA sequences in this sample. This CDR3 comprises 12 residues. Per the germline V gene, CDR1 is MNHEY and CDR2 is SVGAGI. V was shortened by 5 bases and J by 4 bases, with 9 bases between the two germline ends.

The sequenced sample consisted of PBMCs or T cells enriched from blood (not recorded which). The source of this sequence is a man under 40 who had recovered from COVID-19. The chain uses TRBV6-5 and TRBJ2-7; TRBD1 is a possible D gene (6 bases). As DNA, the CDR3 is TGTGCCAGCAGTACGACAGGTTACGAGCAGTACTTC. Its translation is CASSTTGYEQYF.